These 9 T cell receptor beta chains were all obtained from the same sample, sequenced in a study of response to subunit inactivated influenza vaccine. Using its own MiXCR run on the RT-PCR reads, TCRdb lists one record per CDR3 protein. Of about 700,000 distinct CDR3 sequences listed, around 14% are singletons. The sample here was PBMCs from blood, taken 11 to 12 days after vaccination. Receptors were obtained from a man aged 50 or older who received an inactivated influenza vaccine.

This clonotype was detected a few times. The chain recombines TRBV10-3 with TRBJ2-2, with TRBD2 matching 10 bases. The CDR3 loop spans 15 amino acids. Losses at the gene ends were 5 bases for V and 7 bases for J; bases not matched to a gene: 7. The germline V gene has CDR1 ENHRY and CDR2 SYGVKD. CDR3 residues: CAISSGRAGGGELFF. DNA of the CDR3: TGTGCCATCAGTAGCGGGAGGGCCGGAGGCGGGGAGCTGTTTTTT.

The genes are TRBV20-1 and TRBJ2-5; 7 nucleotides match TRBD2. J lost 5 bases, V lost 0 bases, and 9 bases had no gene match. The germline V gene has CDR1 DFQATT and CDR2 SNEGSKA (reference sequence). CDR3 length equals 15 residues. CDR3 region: CSARDRGGRGETQYF. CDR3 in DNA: TGCAGTGCTAGAGATCGGGGAGGGAGGGGCGAGACCCAGTACTTC.

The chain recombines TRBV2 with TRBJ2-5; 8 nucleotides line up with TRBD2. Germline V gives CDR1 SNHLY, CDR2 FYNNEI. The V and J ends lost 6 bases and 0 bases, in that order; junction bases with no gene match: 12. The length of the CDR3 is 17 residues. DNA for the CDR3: TGTGCCAGCAGCCGGGAGGTTAGCGGGGCGTACCAAGAGACCCAGTACTTC. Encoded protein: CASSREVSGAYQETQYF. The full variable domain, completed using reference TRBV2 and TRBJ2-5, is EPEVTQTPSHQVTQMGQEVILRCVPISNHLYFYWYRQILGQKVEFLVSFYNNEISEKSEIFDDQFSVERPDGSNFTLKIRSTKLEDSAMYFCASSREVSGAYQETQYFGPGTRLLVL.

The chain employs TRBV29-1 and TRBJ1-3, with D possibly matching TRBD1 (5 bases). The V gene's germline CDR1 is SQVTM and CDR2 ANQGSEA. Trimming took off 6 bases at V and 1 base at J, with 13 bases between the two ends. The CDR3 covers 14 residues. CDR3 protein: CSVGLGGSGNTIYF. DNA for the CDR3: TGCAGCGTGGGCCTTGGGGGGTCTGGAAACACCATATATTTT.

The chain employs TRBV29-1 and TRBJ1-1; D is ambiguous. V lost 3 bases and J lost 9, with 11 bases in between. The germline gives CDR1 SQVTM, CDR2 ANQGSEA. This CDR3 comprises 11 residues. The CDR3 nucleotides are TGCAGCGTTGAGCCCACGGAGAAAGCTTTCTTT. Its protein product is CSVEPTEKAFF.

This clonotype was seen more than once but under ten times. CDR3 region: CASSPVGTSNEKLFF. CDR3 sequence (DNA): TGCGCCAGCAGCCCGGTAGGAACTTCAAATGAAAAACTGTTTTTT. The chain joins TRBV5-1 to TRBJ1-4; D is ambiguous. The V gene's germline CDR1 is SGHRS and CDR2 YFSETQ. V dropped 4 bases and J dropped 5 bases, with 15 bases sitting between them. This CDR3 spans 15 amino acids. The variable domain in full, completed from reference TRBV5-1 and TRBJ1-4, reads KAGVTQTPRYLIKTRGQQVTLSCSPISGHRSVSWYQQTPGQGLQFLFEYFSETQRNKGNFPGRFSGRQFSNSRSEMNVSTLELGDSALYLCASSPVGTSNEKLFFGSGTQLSVL.

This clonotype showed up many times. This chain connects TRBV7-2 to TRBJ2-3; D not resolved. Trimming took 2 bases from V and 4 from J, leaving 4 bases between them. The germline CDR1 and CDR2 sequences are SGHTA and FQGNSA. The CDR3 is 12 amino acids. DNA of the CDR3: TGTGCCAGCAGCTTATACGCAGATACGCAGTATTTT. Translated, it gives CASSLYADTQYF. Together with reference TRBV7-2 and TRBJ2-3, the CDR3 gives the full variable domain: GAGVSQSPSNKVTEKGKDVELRCDPISGHTALYWYRQSLGQGLEFLIYFQGNSAPDKSGLPSDRFSAERTGGSVSTLTIQRTQQEDSAVYLCASSLYADTQYFGPGTRLTVL.

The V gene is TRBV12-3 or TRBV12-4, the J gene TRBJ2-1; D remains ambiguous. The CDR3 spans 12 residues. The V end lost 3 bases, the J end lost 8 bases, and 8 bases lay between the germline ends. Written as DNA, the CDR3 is TGTGCCAGCAGTTTCACAATCGATGAGCAGTTCTTC. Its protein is CASSFTIDEQFF.

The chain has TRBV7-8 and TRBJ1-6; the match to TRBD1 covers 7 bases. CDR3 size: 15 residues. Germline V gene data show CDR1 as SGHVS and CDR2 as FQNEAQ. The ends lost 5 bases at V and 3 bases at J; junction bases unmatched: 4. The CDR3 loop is CASSPRTGYNSPLHF. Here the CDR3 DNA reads TGTGCCAGCAGCCCCCGGACAGGCTATAATTCACCCCTCCACTTT. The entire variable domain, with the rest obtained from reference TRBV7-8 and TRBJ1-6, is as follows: GAGVSQSPRYKVAKRGQDVALRCDPISGHVSLFWYQQALGQGPEFLTYFQNEAQLDKSGLPSDRFFAERPEGSVSTLKIQRTQQEDSAVYLCASSPRTGYNSPLHFGNGTRLTVT.